This T cell receptor beta chain was sequenced for a study of blood T cells in healthy people across ages. Note on this clonotype: This could be a read error, since a much larger clone is one nucleotide away.

Using a J-beta primer mix together with a sample-barcoded 5' primer, a second PCR was run for 7 to 11 cycles. TCRdb redid the calling of the 5' RACE reads with MiXCR, one entry per CDR3 protein. The sample lists around 1,000,000 distinct CDR3 sequences; 25% were seen once. There are 13 residues in the CDR3. Germline CDR1 SNHLY, CDR2 FYNNEI. These data were also reused for a study on T cells of mothers and their children.

The TCR sequence derives from a girl aged 2 to 10 in good health. Sequenced material: blood. The chain combines TRBV2 with TRBJ2-7; D remains unclear. As DNA, the CDR3 is TGTGCCGGCAGATCAGGAGAGGCCTACGAGCAGTACTTC. Protein: CAGRSGEAYEQYF. The full variable domain, rest sourced from reference TRBV2 and TRBJ2-7, is EPEVTQTPSHQVTQMGQEVILRCVPISNHLYFYWYRQILGQKVEFLVSFYNNEISEKSEIFDDQFSVERPDGSNFTLKIRSTKLEDSAMYFCAGRSGEAYEQYFGPGTRLTVT.